Included here is one T cell receptor (beta chain) sequence, with context. This CDR3 region has 14 residues. Per the germline V gene, CDR1 is MNHNY and CDR2 is SVGAGI (reference sequence). After removal of 5 bases from V and 0 bases from J, the junction contained 4 bases not matched to a gene. Data came from immunoSEQ multiplex PCR; TCRdb stores just in-frame clones and leaves some out. The sample has about 180,000 clones, 91% seen once. These data belong to a study of control samples from healthy donors and cancer patients. The sample comprised blood. The TCR was taken from a woman aged 40-49 years in good health. The chain employs TRBV6-6 and TRBJ2-7; TRBD1 agrees at 7 bases. For the CDR3, the DNA is TGTGCCAGCAGTGGACAGGCCAACTCCTACGAGCAGTACTTC. Its translation is CASSGQANSYEQYF.